Here is one T cell receptor (beta chain) with its context. Its antigen remains unknown. The data derive from a study of T cells in localized non-small cell lung cancer. Study-level findings and limits: Adjacent lung was found to contain a median approximately 52 of the top 100 tumor clones. Uninvolved adjacent lung had higher T cell clonality than tumor and all other tissues. Blood T cell density predicted longer survival; adjacent-lung clonality, shorter.

Only in-frame clones appear in the TCRdb table, and some are missing; sequencing was by immunoSEQ multiplex PCR. Altogether tens of thousands of clones are present, approximately 86% being singletons, with the ten largest covering about 17%. The CDR3 runs 13 residues. Germline-derived CDR1 and CDR2 are SGHRS and YFSETQ. Trimming shortened V by 2 bases and J by 4 bases, and 10 bases separated the two germline ends. This chain uses TRBV5-1 with TRBJ2-7; D ambiguous. Sample: PBMCs, taken before any cancer treatment. The source is a female donor with stage II lung adenocarcinoma. In nucleotides, the CDR3 is TGCGCCAGCAGCTTAACAGCCCCATACGAGCAGTACTTC. The encoded protein is CASSLTAPYEQYF.